Following are 24 T cell receptor beta chains from one sample sequenced in a study of T cell responses to AZD1222 COVID-19 vaccine. Measured with immunoSEQ multiplex PCR; TCRdb has only the in-frame clones, and not every one. This sample yields some 190,000 clones, of which roughly 94% are seen a single time; roughly 1.8% belongs to the top ten. The specimen comprised peripheral blood, sampled 28 days after the second dose of the MenACWY control vaccine. The receptors originated from an adult who received the MenACWY meningococcal vaccine as a control.

CDR3 region: CASSFPLGGSYGYTF. Here the CDR3 DNA reads TGTGCCAGCAGTTTCCCCCTAGGGGGATCCTATGGCTACACCTTC. The J gene is TRBJ1-2, the V gene TRBV28; D is perhaps TRBD1 (6 bases). The CDR3 spans 15 residues. The V end was cut by 3 bases, the J end by 4 bases, with 15 bases between. The germline CDR1 and CDR2 sequences are MDHEN and SYDVKM.

This clone was observed a single time. The rearrangement links TRBV20-1 to TRBJ2-7; 7 nucleotides agree with TRBD1. J gave up 3 bases and V 4 bases, and 0 bases lay outside the gene matches. Per the germline V gene, CDR1 is DFQATT and CDR2 is SNEGSKA (reference sequence). This CDR3 region has 11 residues. DNA of the CDR3: TGCAGTGCTAACAGGGGCTACGAGCAGTACTTC. Amino acid sequence: CSANRGYEQYF.

The genes are TRBV9 and TRBJ1-4, with D tentatively TRBD1 (5 bases). The CDR3 spans 14 residues. V was shortened by 3 bases and J by 4 bases, with 10 bases between the two germline ends. The germline V gene encodes CDR1 SGDLS and CDR2 YYNGEE. CDR3 loop: CASSAGTFNEKLFF. For the CDR3, the DNA is TGTGCCAGCAGCGCAGGGACGTTTAATGAAAAACTGTTTTTT.

This rearrangement joins TRBV28 to TRBJ2-1; D is unresolved. V shed 3 bases and J shed 13 bases, with 16 bases lying between them. Per germline, CDR1 MDHEN and CDR2 SYDVKM. The CDR3 runs to 13 residues. The CDR3 bases are TGTGCCAGCAGTTTGGTCCAGGTTAGCCTTCAGTTCTTC. It encodes CASSLVQVSLQFF.

CDR3 DNA: TGTGCCTGGAGTGTACGAAGCGGTGGCTCCTACAATGAGCAGTTCTTC. It translates to CAWSVRSGGSYNEQFF. This rearrangement joins TRBV30 to TRBJ2-1; a weak D match, TRBD2 (5 bases). This CDR3 comprises 16 residues. V lost 0 bases and J 0 bases, leaving 12 bases between the germline ends. Germline CDR1 and CDR2: GTSNPN and SVGIG (reference sequence).

The V and J genes are TRBV21-1 and TRBJ1-3. TRBV21-1 is flagged as a pseudogene. The CDR3 length is 18 residues. The CDR3 protein is CASSKSVWISHSGNTIYF. Here the CDR3 DNA reads TGTGCCAGCAGCAAATCGGTGTGGATATCTCACTCTGGAAACACCATATATTTT.

The rearrangement links TRBV5-4 to TRBJ1-3; D remains ambiguous. CDR3 length equals 17 residues. Germline lookup yields CDR1 SGHNT and CDR2 YYREEE (reference sequence). Trimming took 1 base from V and 0 from J, leaving 14 bases between them. This CDR3 is CASSLFQAGISGNTIYF. As DNA, the CDR3 is TGTGCCAGCAGCTTGTTTCAGGCGGGGATCTCTGGAAACACCATATATTTT.

This chain links TRBV2 with TRBJ2-2, with a possible D match to TRBD1 (6 bases). CDR3 length: 15 amino acids. From germline, CDR1 is SNHLY and CDR2 FYNNEI. V was trimmed by 5 bases and J by 0 bases, leaving 10 bases between them. The CDR3 bases are TGTGCCAGCAGTCTAGGGACAACGAACACCGGGGAGCTGTTTTTT. Protein: CASSLGTTNTGELFF.

The V and J genes are TRBV28 and TRBJ1-1, with D tentatively TRBD1 (5 bases). The CDR3 is 14 amino acids. Germline values: CDR1 MDHEN, CDR2 SYDVKM. The ends were cut back, 5 bases at V and 1 base at J, with 11 bases in the middle. CDR3 in amino acids: CASSPGNRNTEAFF. CDR3 bases: TGTGCCAGCAGTCCAGGGAATAGGAACACTGAAGCTTTCTTT.

This clone has just one count. The rearrangement joins TRBV18 to TRBJ2-7; D not certain. This CDR3 comprises 12 residues. V lost 2 bases to trimming and J lost 7 bases, with 9 bases between them. Germline loops: CDR1 KGHSH, CDR2 LQKENI. CDR3: CASSPGLEEQYF. For the CDR3, the DNA is TGTGCCAGCTCACCAGGGCTTGAGGAGCAGTACTTC. Full variable domain (remainder filled in from reference TRBV18 and TRBJ2-7): NAGVMQNPRHLVRRRGQEARLRCSPMKGHSHVYWYRQLPEEGLKFMVYLQKENIIDESGMPKERFSAEFPKEGPSILRIQQVVRGDSAAYFCASSPGLEEQYFGPGTRLTVT.

V gene TRBV6-1 combines with J gene TRBJ2-7; no firm D call. Germline values: CDR1 MNHNS, CDR2 SASEGT. The V end was cut by 1 base, the J end by 3 bases, with 7 bases between. This CDR3 contains 13 residues. CDR3 nucleotides: TGTGCCAGCAGTGAAGTATGGGGCTACGAGCAGTACTTC. Its translation: CASSEVWGYEQYF.

CDR3 in amino acids: CASSYHRGGTGELFF. DNA for the CDR3: TGCGCCAGCAGTTATCACCGTGGTGGCACCGGGGAGCTGTTTTTT. This chain uses TRBV10-1 with TRBJ2-2; no reliable D call. Germline V gene data show CDR1 as WNHNN and CDR2 as SYGVQD (reference sequence). This CDR3 has 15 residues. V was trimmed by 5 bases and J by 4 bases, leaving 14 bases between them.

The chain employs TRBV3-1 (or the pseudogene TRBV3-2) and TRBJ1-2; D is unclear. The CDR3 runs 11 residues. CDR1 and CDR2 from the germline V gene are LGHDT and YNNKEL (reference sequence). V was clipped by 1 base and J by 4 bases, with 1 base between them. The CDR3 nucleotides are TGTGCCAGCAGCCAAGGCTATGGCTACACCTTC. Translation: CASSQGYGYTF.

The chain uses TRBV28 and TRBJ2-5; 10 bases agree with TRBD2. The CDR3 length is 15 residues. Unmatched junction bases numbered 10, after V lost 3 bases and J lost 9 bases. Germline V gives CDR1 MDHEN, CDR2 SYDVKM. The CDR3 DNA follows: TGTGCCAGCAGTTTCTGGACTAGCGGCTTAGCGGCCCAGTACTTC. Translated, it gives CASSFWTSGLAAQYF.

The chain employs TRBV7-2 and TRBJ2-7; D might be TRBD2 (5 bases). This CDR3 comprises 13 residues. Germline V lookup: CDR1 SGHTA, CDR2 FQGNSA. Trimming cost V 7 bases and J 7 bases, with 17 bases left between them. CDR3 in DNA: TGTGCCAGCACCCTAGGGCCTCAGCGGGAGCAGTACTTC. This gives the protein CASTLGPQREQYF.

V is TRBV3-1 (or the pseudogene TRBV3-2) and J is TRBJ1-1; D gene unclear. CDR1 LGHDT and CDR2 YNNKEL come from the germline V gene (reference sequence). V was trimmed by 0 bases and J by 1 base, leaving 12 bases between them. The CDR3 has 16 amino acids. Written as DNA, the CDR3 is TGTGCCAGCAGCCAAGATTGGCGGGGATCGAACACTGAAGCTTTCTTT. Its protein product is CASSQDWRGSNTEAFF.

The rearrangement joins TRBV2 to TRBJ2-1; D possibly corresponds to TRBD2 (5 bases). The CDR3 is 14 residues long. Germline assignment: CDR1 SNHLY and CDR2 FYNNEI. V shed 8 bases and J shed 5 bases, with 16 bases lying between them. The DNA for the CDR3 is TGTGCCAGCGGTAGATCTAGCAGGAACAATGAGCAGTTCTTC. Amino acids: CASGRSSRNNEQFF.

This clone was observed once. V usage is TRBV5-1 and J usage is TRBJ2-3, with a weak D call TRBD1 (5 bases). Germline CDR1 reads SGHRS; CDR2 reads YFSETQ. The CDR3 length is 18 residues. V lost 0 bases, J lost 0 bases, and 17 bases lay in between. The CDR3 DNA sequence: TGCGCCAGCAGCTTGGATGGGTATGCCAGGGAAAGCACAGATACGCAGTATTTT. This sequence encodes CASSLDGYARESTDTQYF.

The chain links TRBV15 to TRBJ2-5, with D perhaps matching TRBD1 or TRBD2 (6 bases each). CDR3 length: 14 residues. Germline lookup yields CDR1 LNHNV and CDR2 YYDKDF (reference sequence). Trimming removed 1 base from V and 1 base from J, with 7 bases in between. CDR3 sequence reads: CATSRGGAQETQYF. The CDR3 DNA sequence: TGTGCCACCAGCAGAGGGGGGGCCCAAGAGACCCAGTACTTC.

The V call is TRBV5-1, the J call TRBJ1-1, with 9 positions matching TRBD1. Per germline, CDR1 SGHRS and CDR2 YFSETQ. V dropped 2 bases and J dropped 1; count of bases not matched to a gene: 6. The CDR3 length is 16 residues. CDR3 in amino acids: CASSFLPGQGNTEAFF. The CDR3 DNA reads as TGCGCCAGCAGCTTCCTACCGGGACAGGGGAACACTGAAGCTTTCTTT.

The chain recombines TRBV4-3 with TRBJ2-2; 10 positions agree with TRBD1. The J segment lost 6 bases and the V segment lost 1 base, leaving 8 bases of the junction unmatched. Germline CDR1 and CDR2: LGHNA and YSLEER. The CDR3 loop spans 17 amino acids. CDR3 amino acids: CASSQGRDRGRSGELFF. CDR3 nucleotides: TGCGCCAGCAGCCAAGGACGGGACAGGGGACGTTCCGGGGAGCTGTTTTTT.

The chain is built from TRBV19 and TRBJ1-2; D is unclear. Germline CDR1 is LNHDA and CDR2 is SQIVND (reference sequence). The CDR3 consists of 13 residues. V lost 3 bases to trimming and J lost 3 bases, with 8 bases between them. CDR3 residues: CASSITVHYGYTF. The CDR3 coding sequence is TGTGCCAGTAGTATTACAGTGCACTATGGCTACACCTTC.

As DNA, the CDR3 is TGCAGCGTAGCGGGAGGCACCGGGGAGCTGTTTTTT. Translated: CSVAGGTGELFF. V is TRBV29-1 and J is TRBJ2-2; 9 bases line up with TRBD2. Looked up from germline, CDR1 is SQVTM and CDR2 is ANQGSEA. V shed 6 bases, J shed 4 bases, and the junction held 0 bases outside the gene matches. The CDR3 extends over 12 amino acids.

J is TRBJ2-4 and V is TRBV19; 10 bases align to TRBD2. V was clipped by 8 bases and J by 0 bases; unmatched bases: 10. Germline-derived CDR1 and CDR2 are LNHDA and SQIVND (reference sequence). The CDR3 is 17 residues long. The CDR3 bases are TGTGCCAGTGGCCTAGCGGGAGAAGGGTTAGCCAAAAACATTCAGTACTTC. Translated: CASGLAGEGLAKNIQYF. Full variable domain (outside the CDR3, taken from reference TRBV19 and TRBJ2-4): DGGITQSPKYLFRKEGQNVTLSCEQNLNHDAMYWYRQDPGQGLRLIYYSQIVNDFQKGDIAEGYSVSREKKESFPLTVTSAQKNPTAFYLCASGLAGEGLAKNIQYFGAGTRLSVL.